Sequencing of this T cell receptor beta chain was carried out in a study of blood T cell repertoires in COVID-19. Assay used: immunoSEQ multiplex PCR; TCRdb lists only in-frame clones, some missing. Seen here are approximately 170,000 clones, about 80% observed once, and the top ten hold around 9.9%. The ends were cut back, 7 bases at V and 0 bases at J, with 17 bases in the middle. The CDR3 totals 15 residues. Germline assignment: CDR1 SQVTM and CDR2 ANQGSEA. The chain couples TRBV29-1 to TRBJ2-3; tentatively, D is TRBD2 (5 bases). The receptor's source is an older man with active or convalescent COVID-19. Sequenced input: peripheral blood. The CDR3 region is CSANRGPSSTDTQYF. CDR3 coding DNA: TGCAGCGCTAACCGCGGGCCTTCTAGCACAGATACGCAGTATTTT.